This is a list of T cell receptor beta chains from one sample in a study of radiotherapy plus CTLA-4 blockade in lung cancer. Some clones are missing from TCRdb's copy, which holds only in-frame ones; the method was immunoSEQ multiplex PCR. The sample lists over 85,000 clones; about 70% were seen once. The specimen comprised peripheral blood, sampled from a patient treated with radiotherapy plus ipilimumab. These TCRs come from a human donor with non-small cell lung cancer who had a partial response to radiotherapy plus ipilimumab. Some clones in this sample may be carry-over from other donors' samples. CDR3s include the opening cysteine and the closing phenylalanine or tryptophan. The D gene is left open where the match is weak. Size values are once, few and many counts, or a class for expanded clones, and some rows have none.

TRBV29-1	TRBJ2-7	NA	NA	TGCAGCGTTGTCGCTCGGAGGCAGTACTTC	CSVVARRQYF
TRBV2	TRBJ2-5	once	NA	TGTGCCAGCAGTGCCGCAGGGGCCAACCAAGAGACCCAGTACTTC	CASSAAGANQETQYF
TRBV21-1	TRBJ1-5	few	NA	TGTGCCTCACACGACCGACAGGGGGTGGTGGGAAATCAGCCCCAGCATTTT	CASHDRQGVVGNQPQHF
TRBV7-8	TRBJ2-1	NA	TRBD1	TGTGCCAGCAGCCGCCCGGACAGGGTTATCTACAATGAGCAGTTCTTC	CASSRPDRVIYNEQFF
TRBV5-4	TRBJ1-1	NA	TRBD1	TGTGCCAGCAGCTTCGAAGGGGGCAACACTGAAGCTTTCTTT	CASSFEGGNTEAFF
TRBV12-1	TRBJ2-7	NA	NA	TGTGCCAGCAGCTTGATCCAAGGCAGCCAGGCCTACGAGCAGTACTTC	CASSLIQGSQAYEQYF
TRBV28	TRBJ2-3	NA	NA	TGTGCCAGCAGTTCTAGGGGGGGGCCGGCAGATACGCAGTATTTT	CASSSRGGPADTQYF
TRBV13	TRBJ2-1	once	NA	TGTGCCAGCAGCTTAGGCAGGGCGAATGAGCAGTTCTTC	CASSLGRANEQFF
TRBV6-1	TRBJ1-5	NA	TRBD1	TGTGCCAGCAGTGAAGTCACAGGAGGGGGCAGTCAGCCCCAGCATTTT	CASSEVTGGGSQPQHF
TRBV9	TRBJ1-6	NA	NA	TGTGCCAGCAGCGTACGGGGGGGCAACTCACCCCTCCACTTT	CASSVRGGNSPLHF
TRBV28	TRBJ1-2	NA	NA	TGTGCCAGCAGTTTAAGGGGGAAAGGCTACACCTTC	CASSLRGKGYTF
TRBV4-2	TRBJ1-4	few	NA	TGTGCCAGCAGCCTGGTAGAGGGGGGGCGTAGTGAAAAACTGTTTTTT	CASSLVEGGRSEKLFF
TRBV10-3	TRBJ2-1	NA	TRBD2	TGTGCCATCAGTGCTCTAGCGGGGCATGAGCAGTTCTTC	CAISALAGHEQFF
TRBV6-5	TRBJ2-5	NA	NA	TGTGCCAGCAGTTACTCATCCAGGGCTCGGGAGACCCAGTACTTC	CASSYSSRARETQYF
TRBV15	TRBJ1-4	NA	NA	TGTGCCACCAGCAGAGATAGGGGGTCTGAAAAACTGTTTTTT	CATSRDRGSEKLFF
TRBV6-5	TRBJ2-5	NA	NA	TGTGCCAGCAGTTACTCCCTAGCGAACCAAGAGACCCAGTACTTC	CASSYSLANQETQYF
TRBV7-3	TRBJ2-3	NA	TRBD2	TGTGCCAGCAGCAGGAATACCGGGACTAGCGGCACAGATACGCAGTATTTT	CASSRNTGTSGTDTQYF
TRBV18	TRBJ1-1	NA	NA	TGTGCCAGCTCACCACCGGCGGCGGCACATGAAGCTTTCTTT	CASSPPAAAHEAFF
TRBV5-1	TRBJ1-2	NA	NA	TGCGCCAGCAGGACTGATTATAACTATGGCTACACCTTC	CASRTDYNYGYTF
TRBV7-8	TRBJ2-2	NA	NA	TGTGCCAGCAGCCCAGACGGGGGGCTAACCGGGGAGCTGTTTTTT	CASSPDGGLTGELFF
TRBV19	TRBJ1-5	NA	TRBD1	TGTGCCAGTAGTACCGGGACAGGGGGGAATCAGCCCCAGCATTTT	CASSTGTGGNQPQHF
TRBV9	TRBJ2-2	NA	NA	TGTGCCAGCAGCCCGAGGGGGACCGGGGACACCGGGGAGCTGTTTTTT	CASSPRGTGDTGELFF
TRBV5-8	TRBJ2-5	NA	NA	TGTGCCAGCAGCTTCATGGGGGCCGGAGAGACCCAGTACTTC	CASSFMGAGETQYF
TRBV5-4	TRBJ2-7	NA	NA	TGTGCCAGCAGCTCTGACAGGAGCTCCTACGAGCAGTACTTC	CASSSDRSSYEQYF
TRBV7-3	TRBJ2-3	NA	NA	TGTGCCAGCAGCTTAAGTGGGAGTCAGCCAGATACGCAGTATTTT	CASSLSGSQPDTQYF
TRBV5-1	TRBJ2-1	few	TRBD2	TGCGCCAGCAGCCAAGACGGGACTACCTTCAATGAGCAGTTCTTC	CASSQDGTTFNEQFF
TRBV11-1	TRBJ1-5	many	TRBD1	TGTGCCAGCAGCCTGGACAGGGGACAGCCCCAGCATTTT	CASSLDRGQPQHF
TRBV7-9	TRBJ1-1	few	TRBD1	TGTGCCAGCAGCTTACAGGGGGGAGCTTTCTTT	CASSLQGGAFF
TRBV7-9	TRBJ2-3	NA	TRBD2	TGTGCCAGCATACTAGCGGGGGGAAATACGCAGTATTTT	CASILAGGNTQYF
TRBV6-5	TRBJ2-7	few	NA	TGTGCCAGCAGTCCTGGACAGCGCTACGAGCAGTACTTC	CASSPGQRYEQYF
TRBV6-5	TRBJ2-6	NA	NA	TGTGCCAGCAGCCGACAGAGCTCTGGGGCCAACGTCCTGACTTTC	CASSRQSSGANVLTF
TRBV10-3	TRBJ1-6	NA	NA	TGTGCCATCACCACAGGAGTTGAATCACCCCTCCACTTT	CAITTGVESPLHF
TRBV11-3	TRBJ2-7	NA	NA	TGTGCCAGCAGCTTAGATGCGAGGGTTTCATTCGAGCAGTACTTC	CASSLDARVSFEQYF
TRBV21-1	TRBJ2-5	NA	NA	TGTGCCAGCAGCACTAGCGGGGGGGCCAGAGAGACCCAGTACTTC	CASSTSGGARETQYF
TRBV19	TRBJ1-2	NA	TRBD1	TGTGCCAGTAGTACTCCGGGACAGAGGTTCCGTGGCTACACCTTC	CASSTPGQRFRGYTF
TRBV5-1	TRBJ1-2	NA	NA	TGCGCCAGCAGCTTGTCGGGGGGTGACTATGGCTACACCTTC	CASSLSGGDYGYTF
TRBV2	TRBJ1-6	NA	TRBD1	TGTGCCAGCACCCCCGACAGGGGGAATAATTCACCCCTCCACTTT	CASTPDRGNNSPLHF
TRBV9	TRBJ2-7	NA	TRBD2	TGTGCCAGCAGCGTAGGGCTAGCGGGAGGTACCTACGAGCAGTACTTC	CASSVGLAGGTYEQYF
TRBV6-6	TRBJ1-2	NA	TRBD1	TGTGCCAGCAGTTACTCTACGACAGGGTATGGCGGCTACACCTTC	CASSYSTTGYGGYTF
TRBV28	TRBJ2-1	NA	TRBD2	TGTGCCAGCAGATATCCAGGGGGGGGAGGACTAGCGGGAGGGATTATAAATGAGCAGTTCTTC	CASRYPGGGGLAGGIINEQFF